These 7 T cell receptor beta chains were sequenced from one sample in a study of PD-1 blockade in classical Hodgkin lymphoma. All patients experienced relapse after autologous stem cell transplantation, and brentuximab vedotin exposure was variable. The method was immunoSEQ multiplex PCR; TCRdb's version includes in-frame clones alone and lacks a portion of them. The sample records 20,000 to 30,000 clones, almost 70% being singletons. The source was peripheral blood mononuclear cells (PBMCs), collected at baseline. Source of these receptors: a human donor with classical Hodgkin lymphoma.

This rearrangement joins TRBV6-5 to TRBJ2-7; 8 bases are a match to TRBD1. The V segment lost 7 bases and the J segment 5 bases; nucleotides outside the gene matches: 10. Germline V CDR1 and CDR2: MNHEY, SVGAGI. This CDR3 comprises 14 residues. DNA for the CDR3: TGTGCCAGCATAGACCCGACAGGGGCCCACGAGCAGTACTTC. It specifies CASIDPTGAHEQYF.

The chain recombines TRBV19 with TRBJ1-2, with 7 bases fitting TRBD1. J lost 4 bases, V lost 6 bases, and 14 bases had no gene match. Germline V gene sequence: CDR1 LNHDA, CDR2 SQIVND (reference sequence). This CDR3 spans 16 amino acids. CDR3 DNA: TGTGCCAGTAGCGGTCTTCCGGGACAGCCCTTCTATGGCTACACCTTC. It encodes CASSGLPGQPFYGYTF.

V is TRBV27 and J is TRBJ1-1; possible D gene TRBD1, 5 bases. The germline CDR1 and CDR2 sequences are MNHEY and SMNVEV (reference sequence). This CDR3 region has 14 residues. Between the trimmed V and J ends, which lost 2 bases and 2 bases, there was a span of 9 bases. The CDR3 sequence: CASSLQGVNTEAFF. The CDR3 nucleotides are TGTGCCAGCAGTTTACAGGGAGTTAACACTGAAGCTTTCTTT.

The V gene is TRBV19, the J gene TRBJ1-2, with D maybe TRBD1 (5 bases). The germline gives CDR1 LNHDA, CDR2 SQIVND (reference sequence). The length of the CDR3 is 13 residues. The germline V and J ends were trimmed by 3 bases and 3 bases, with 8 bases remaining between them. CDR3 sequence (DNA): TGTGCCAGTAGTATGACGACAGACTATGGCTACACCTTC. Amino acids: CASSMTTDYGYTF.

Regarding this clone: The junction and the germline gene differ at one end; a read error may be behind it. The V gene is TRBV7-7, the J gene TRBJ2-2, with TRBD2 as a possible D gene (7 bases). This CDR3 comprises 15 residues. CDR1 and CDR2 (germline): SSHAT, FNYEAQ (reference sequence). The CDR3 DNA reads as TGTGCTAGCAGCTTTGGGGGGGCCATCACCGGGGAGCTGTTTTTT. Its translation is CASSFGGAITGELFF.

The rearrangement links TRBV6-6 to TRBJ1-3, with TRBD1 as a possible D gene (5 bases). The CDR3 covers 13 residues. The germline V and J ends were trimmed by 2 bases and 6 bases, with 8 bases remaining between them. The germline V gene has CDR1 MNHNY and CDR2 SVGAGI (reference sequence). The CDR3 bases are TGTGCCAGCAGTTACAGGGGTTTAAACACCATATATTTT. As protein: CASSYRGLNTIYF.

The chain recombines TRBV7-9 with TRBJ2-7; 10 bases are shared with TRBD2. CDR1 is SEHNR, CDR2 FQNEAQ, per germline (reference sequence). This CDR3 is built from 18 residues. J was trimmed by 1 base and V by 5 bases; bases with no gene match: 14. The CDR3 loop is CASSPVTSGRPLSYEQYF. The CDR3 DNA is TGTGCCAGCAGCCCCGTGACTAGCGGGCGACCCCTATCCTACGAGCAGTACTTC.